The T cell receptor beta chain under discussion was sequenced for a study of T-cell memory formation after mild COVID-19. Study at large: The study found TCR clusters largely donor specific.

Ten or more counts support this clonotype. This CDR3 contains 13 residues. Trimming stripped 4 bases from V and 6 bases from J, with 14 bases between. Germline CDR1 SGHRS, CDR2 YFSETQ. TCRdb analysed the 5' RACE reads with MiXCR anew, one entry per CDR3 protein. The repertoire holds 75,000 to 95,000 distinct CDR3 sequences, with about 14% as singletons. Source material: PBMCs or a T cell subset sorted from them (not recorded which). The V gene is TRBV5-1, the J gene TRBJ2-7; possible D gene TRBD1, 5 bases. The TCR originated in a man between 18 and 35 years old who had mild COVID-19 (a few samples of this study predate the infection). Cell type and time point are not known. The CDR3 DNA reads as TGCGCCAGCAGCGCCGGACAAGTCCCCGAGCAGTACTTC. It is translated as CASSAGQVPEQYF.